The 13 T cell receptor beta chains given below trace back to one sample, sequenced in a study of T cell responses to AZD1222 COVID-19 vaccine. Clones were sequenced by immunoSEQ multiplex PCR, and TCRdb holds only the in-frame ones, with some missing. The top ten hold approximately 5.4% of the sample, which has about 130,000 clones, over 90% seen once. This material consisted of peripheral blood, taken on day 0 of AZD1222 vaccination. These receptors were obtained from an adult in good health.

V usage is TRBV6-5 and J usage is TRBJ2-7; 7 bases are shared with TRBD1. This CDR3 is built from 13 residues. The junction had 2 bases not matched to a gene; V was cut back by 6 bases and J by 0 bases. CDR1 is MNHEY, CDR2 SVGAGI, per germline. The CDR3 spells CASRRTGSYEQYF. Written as DNA, the CDR3 is TGTGCCAGCAGACGGACAGGCTCCTACGAGCAGTACTTC.

A single count supports this clone. The rearrangement links TRBV19 to TRBJ1-3, with 9 bases matching TRBD1. The CDR3 spans 15 residues. V lost 7 bases and J lost 4; bases outside the gene matches: 8. In germline, CDR1 is LNHDA, CDR2 SQIVND (reference sequence). The CDR3 bases are TGTGCCAGTACCATGGGACAGGGATCCGGAAACACCATATATTTT. Translation: CASTMGQGSGNTIYF.

CDR3 sequence (DNA): TGTGCCAGCAGTGAATCTGGCGGCTATGGCTACACCTTC. Residues: CASSESGGYGYTF. This sequence joins TRBV6-1 and TRBJ1-2; D remains unclear. Germline-derived CDR1 and CDR2 are MNHNS and SASEGT. The germline V and J ends were trimmed by 2 bases and 4 bases, with 8 bases remaining between them. CDR3 length equals 13 residues.

This sequence joins TRBV11-2 and TRBJ1-1, with 7 nucleotides matching TRBD1. Germline CDR1 is SGHAT and CDR2 is FQNNGV. This CDR3 is 15 amino acids long. V lost 4 bases, J lost 6 bases, and 11 bases stayed unmatched. The CDR3 region is CASSSPPRGLPEAFF. The CDR3 DNA reads TGTGCCAGCAGCTCCCCCCCCAGGGGGTTACCTGAAGCTTTCTTT.

This clone is a singleton in its sample. The sample carries other DNA sequences with the same CDR3. The V gene is TRBV29-1, the J gene TRBJ2-2; tentative D call: TRBD1 (6 bases). The CDR3 is 13 residues long. V shed 6 bases and J shed 0 bases, with 8 bases lying between them. Germline CDR1 reads SQVTM; CDR2 reads ANQGSEA. DNA of the CDR3: TGCAGCGTGGACAGCGCGAACACCGGGGAGCTGTTTTTT. Translation: CSVDSANTGELFF.

The chain combines TRBV4-1 with TRBJ1-6, with D unclear. CDR1 is MGHRA, CDR2 YSYEKL, per germline. The CDR3 length is 12 residues. V was pared by 0 bases and J by 14 bases, with 8 bases between. The CDR3 spells CASSQDGLALHF. DNA for the CDR3: TGCGCCAGCAGCCAAGATGGATTGGCCCTCCACTTT.

The genes are TRBV5-4 and TRBJ1-2; a weak D match, TRBD1 (5 bases). This CDR3 comprises 13 residues. V was shortened by 4 bases and J by 4 bases, with 11 bases between the two germline ends. The germline gives CDR1 SGHNT, CDR2 YYREEE (reference sequence). The CDR3: CASSQGTSYGYTF. The CDR3 DNA follows: TGTGCCAGCAGCCAAGGGACTTCCTATGGCTACACCTTC.

The chain carries TRBV7-3 and TRBJ2-3, with D hard to call. CDR1 is SGHTA and CDR2 is FQGTGA in the germline V gene. The CDR3 consists of 12 residues. V was clipped by 2 bases and J by 8 bases, with 8 bases between them. The CDR3 nucleotides read TGTGCCAGCAGCTTATGGCTGGGTACGCAGTATTTT. Translating gives CASSLWLGTQYF.

The rearrangement joins TRBV18 to TRBJ2-1; possible D gene TRBD2, 5 bases. Germline loops: CDR1 KGHSH, CDR2 LQKENI. Trimming took off 4 bases at V and 6 bases at J, with 16 bases between the two ends. The CDR3 is made up of 15 amino acids. CDR3: CASSREMQVPNEQFF. The CDR3 nucleotides read TGTGCCAGCTCACGGGAGATGCAAGTACCCAATGAGCAGTTCTTC. The full variable domain, its missing parts supplied by reference TRBV18 and TRBJ2-1, is NAGVMQNPRHLVRRRGQEARLRCSPMKGHSHVYWYRQLPEEGLKFMVYLQKENIIDESGMPKERFSAEFPKEGPSILRIQQVVRGDSAAYFCASSREMQVPNEQFFGPGTRLTVL.

In nucleotides, the CDR3 is TGTGCCAGCAGTTCGTTCGACTGGGGCACTGAAGCTTTCTTT. This codes for CASSSFDWGTEAFF. J is TRBJ1-1 and V is TRBV6-2 or TRBV6-3, with unresolved D. Germline loops: CDR1 MNHEY, CDR2 SVGEGT. V shed 4 bases and J shed 4 bases, with 13 bases lying between them. The CDR3 has 14 residues.

V usage is TRBV28 and J usage is TRBJ1-1; 7 bases are a match to TRBD1. This CDR3 is built from 18 residues. CDR1 and CDR2 (germline): MDHEN, SYDVKM. V shed 2 bases and J 2 bases; nucleotides not matched to a gene: 14. For the CDR3, the DNA is TGTGCCAGCAGTTTACGGCAGGGGGGGTCTCATAAAAACACTGAAGCTTTCTTT. It is translated as CASSLRQGGSHKNTEAFF.

The chain uses TRBV9 and TRBJ1-4, with TRBD1 matching over 9 bases. This CDR3 has 14 amino acids. Per the germline V gene, CDR1 is SGDLS and CDR2 is YYNGEE. Trimming removed 4 bases from V and 8 bases from J; junction bases left unmatched: 6. The DNA of the CDR3 is TGTGCCAGCAGCTACACAGGGGGCGACGAAAAACTGTTTTTT. Protein sequence: CASSYTGGDEKLFF.

The chain recombines TRBV5-4 with TRBJ2-7; no reliable D call. Germline CDR1 and CDR2: SGHNT and YYREEE (reference sequence). This CDR3 has 11 residues. The germline V and J ends were trimmed by 3 bases and 4 bases, with 5 bases remaining between them. The CDR3 DNA reads as TGTGCCAGCAGCTCGATATACGAGCAGTACTTC. It codes for CASSSIYEQYF.